These T cell receptor beta chains were read from a single sample in a study of cytomegalovirus exposure and HLA in healthy donors. Some clones are missing from TCRdb's copy, which holds only in-frame ones; the method was immunoSEQ multiplex PCR. The data hold 180,000 or so clones, with around 77% observed a single time. The sequenced material came from PBMCs. These receptors were taken from a woman younger than 45 in good health and CMV-seronegative. Each CDR3 is given with its conserved first and last residue. Fields, in order: clone size, J gene, D gene, V gene, CDR3 length, CDR3 protein, CDR3 DNA. A D gene is named only where the DNA matches it firmly. Clone size is shown for a subset of rows, as once, few, many or a class of expanded clone.

few | TRBJ2-6 | . | TRBV2 | 16 | CASSEVLSSGANVLTF | TGTGCCAGCAGTGAGGTGCTGAGCTCTGGGGCCAACGTCCTGACTTTC
. | TRBJ2-3 | . | TRBV5-1 | 17 | CASSPGRDSGSTDTQYF | TGCGCCAGCAGCCCGGGCAGGGACTCGGGTAGCACAGATACGCAGTATTTT
. | TRBJ1-6 | . | TRBV5-6 | 15 | CASSFSQGLDSPLHF | TGTGCCAGCAGCTTTTCACAGGGTTTGGATTCACCCCTCCACTTT
. | TRBJ1-4 | . | TRBV5-1 | 14 | CASSLNSANEKLFF | TGCGCCAGCAGCTTAAACAGTGCTAATGAAAAACTGTTTTTT
. | TRBJ1-1 | . | TRBV18 | 16 | CASSPLQGWMNTEAFF | TGTGCCAGCTCACCACTACAGGGATGGATGAACACTGAAGCTTTCTTT
. | TRBJ1-4 | TRBD1 | TRBV29-1 | 14 | CSVEGTGVNEKLFF | TGCAGCGTAGAGGGCACAGGGGTGAATGAAAAACTGTTTTTT
few | TRBJ1-5 | . | TRBV27 | 15 | CASSLQGLSNQPQHF | TGTGCCAGCAGTTTGCAGGGACTAAGCAATCAGCCCCAGCATTTT
. | TRBJ1-5 | . | TRBV27 | 18 | CASSLSGASLISNQPQHF | TGTGCCAGCAGTTTATCGGGGGCCAGCCTGATTAGCAATCAGCCCCAGCATTTT
once | TRBJ2-7 | . | TRBV29-1 | 15 | CSVAPGREVRDEQYF | TGCAGCGTTGCCCCTGGTCGGGAAGTGAGAGACGAGCAGTACTTC
. | TRBJ1-3 | TRBD1 | TRBV5-1 | 15 | CASSLSTGEQNTIYF | TGCGCCAGCAGCTTGAGTACAGGGGAACAGAACACCATATATTTT
. | TRBJ1-2 | . | TRBV7-9 | 14 | CASSLGPQGHGYTF | TGTGCCAGCAGCTTAGGCCCGCAGGGGCATGGCTACACCTTC
. | TRBJ2-6 | TRBD1 | TRBV6-1 | 14 | CAIETGTGANVLTF | TGTGCCATTGAGACAGGGACTGGGGCCAACGTCCTGACTTTC
once | TRBJ1-2 | . | TRBV2 | 13 | CASSDLASYGYTF | TGTGCCAGCAGTGATTTGGCAAGCTATGGCTACACCTTC